This T cell receptor (beta chain) came from a study of CD8 T cells in ankylosing spondylitis. In this sample, this clonotype turned up a few times. MiXCR, applied by TCRdb to the 5' RACE reads, yields one record per CDR3 protein. Of a few hundred thousand distinct CDR3 sequences in the sample, around 20% are singletons; the top ten hold less than 9.5%. The ends lost 6 bases at V and 3 bases at J; junction bases unmatched: 5. Germline lookup yields CDR1 SGHAT and CDR2 FQDESV (reference sequence). There are 15 residues in the CDR3. The specimen sequenced was blood, either unsorted or a sorted T cell fraction (not recorded which). The source is a male donor with ankylosing spondylitis or in good health (not recorded which). V is TRBV11-1 and J is TRBJ2-7; 13 bases are shared with TRBD2. Written as DNA, the CDR3 is TGTGCCAGCAGTCCCGGGACTAGCGGGATCTACGAGCAGTACGTC. Translation: CASSPGTSGIYEQYV.